This entry features one TCR beta chain sequence. Its antigen is currently unknown. V dropped 1 base and J dropped 7; count of bases not matched to a gene: 7. The CDR3 consists of 14 residues. The germline gives CDR1 ENHRY, CDR2 SYGVKD. Amplification targeted TCR beta CDR3 regions from RNA transcripts. Primed by the HTBI set, a first-round RT-PCR was run on the TCR CDR3. A single record per CDR3 protein comes from TCRdb applying MiXCR to the multiplex PCR reads. The sample consists of 340,000 or so distinct CDR3 sequences, around 20% of them appearing once. The study enrolled patients aged 18 to 65 with newly diagnosed hyperthyroidism of under 2 months' duration. The data were taken from a study of T cells in Graves' hyperthyroidism and ophthalmopathy. Study conclusions and caveats: Blood also showed most of the thyroid clonotypes that were expanded above 0.001.

The sequenced sample consisted of blood. The receptor was isolated from a woman in her fifties or sixties with Graves' hyperthyroidism. The chain has TRBV10-3 and TRBJ2-7; the match to TRBD1 covers 7 bases. This CDR3 is CAISELTGVEEQYF. CDR3 nucleotides: TGTGCCATCAGTGAGTTAACAGGGGTGGAAGAGCAGTACTTC.